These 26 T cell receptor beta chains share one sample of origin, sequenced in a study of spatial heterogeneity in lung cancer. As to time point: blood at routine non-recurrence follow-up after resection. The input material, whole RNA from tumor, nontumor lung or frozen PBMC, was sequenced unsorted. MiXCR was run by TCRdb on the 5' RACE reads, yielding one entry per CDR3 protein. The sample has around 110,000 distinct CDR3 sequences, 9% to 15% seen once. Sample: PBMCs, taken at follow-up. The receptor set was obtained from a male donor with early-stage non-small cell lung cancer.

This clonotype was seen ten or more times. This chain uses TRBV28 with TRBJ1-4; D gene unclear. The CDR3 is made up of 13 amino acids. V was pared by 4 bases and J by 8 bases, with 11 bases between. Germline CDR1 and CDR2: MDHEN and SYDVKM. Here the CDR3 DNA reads TGTGCCAGCAGTTACTGGGTAGGGGAAAAACTGTTTTTT. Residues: CASSYWVGEKLFF.

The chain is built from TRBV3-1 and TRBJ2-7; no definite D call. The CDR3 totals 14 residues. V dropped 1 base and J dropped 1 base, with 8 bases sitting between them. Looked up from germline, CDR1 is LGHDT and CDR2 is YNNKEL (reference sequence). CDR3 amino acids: CASSQATTSYEQYF. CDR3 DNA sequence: TGTGCCAGCAGCCAAGCTACTACTTCCTACGAGCAGTACTTC.

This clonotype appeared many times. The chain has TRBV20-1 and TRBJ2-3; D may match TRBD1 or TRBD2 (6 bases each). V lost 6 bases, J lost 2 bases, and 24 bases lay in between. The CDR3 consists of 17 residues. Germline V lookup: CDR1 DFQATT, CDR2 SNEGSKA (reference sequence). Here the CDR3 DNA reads TGCAGTGCGGCAGCGGAGGTGACGGGGGCCCTCACAGATACGCAGTATTTT. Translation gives CSAAAEVTGALTDTQYF.

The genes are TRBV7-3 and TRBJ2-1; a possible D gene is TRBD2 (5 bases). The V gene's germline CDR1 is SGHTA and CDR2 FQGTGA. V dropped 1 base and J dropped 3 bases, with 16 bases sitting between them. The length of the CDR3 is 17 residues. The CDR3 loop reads CASSLKRGSGSYNEQFF. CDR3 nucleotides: TGTGCCAGCAGCTTAAAGCGAGGGAGCGGTAGCTACAATGAGCAGTTCTTC. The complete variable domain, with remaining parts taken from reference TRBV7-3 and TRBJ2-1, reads GAGVSQTPSNKVTEKGKYVELRCDPISGHTALYWYRQSLGQGPEFLIYFQGTGAADDSGLPNDRFFAVRPEGSVSTLKIQRTERGDSAVYLCASSLKRGSGSYNEQFFGPGTRLTVL.

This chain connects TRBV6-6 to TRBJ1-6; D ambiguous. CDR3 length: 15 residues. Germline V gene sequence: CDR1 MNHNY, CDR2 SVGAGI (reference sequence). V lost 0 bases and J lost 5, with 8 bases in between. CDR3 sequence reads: CASSYSSLDNSPLHF. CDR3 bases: TGTGCCAGCAGTTACTCGTCACTAGATAATTCACCCCTCCACTTT.

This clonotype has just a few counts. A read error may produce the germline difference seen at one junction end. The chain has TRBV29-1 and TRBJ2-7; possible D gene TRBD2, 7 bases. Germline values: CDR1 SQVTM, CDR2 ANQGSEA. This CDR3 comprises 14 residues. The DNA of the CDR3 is TGCAGCGTGACCTCTGGGGGGGGCTCCCACGAGCAGTACTTC. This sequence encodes CSVTSGGGSHEQYF.

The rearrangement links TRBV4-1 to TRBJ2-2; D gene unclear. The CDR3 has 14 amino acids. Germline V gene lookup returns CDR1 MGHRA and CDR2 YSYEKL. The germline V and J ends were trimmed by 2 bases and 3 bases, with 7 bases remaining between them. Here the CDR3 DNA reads TGCGCCAGCAGCCAAATCAGCGACACCGGGGAGCTGTTTTTT. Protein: CASSQISDTGELFF.

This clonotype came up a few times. CDR3 loop: CATRQGERMNTEAFF. The CDR3, as DNA: TGCGCCACCCGACAGGGGGAGAGGATGAACACTGAAGCTTTCTTT. The chain links TRBV5-1 to TRBJ1-1; TRBD1 aligns across 9 bases. Germline V gene data show CDR1 as SGHRS and CDR2 as YFSETQ. The ends lost 9 bases at V and 0 bases at J; junction bases unmatched: 9. The CDR3 totals 15 residues.

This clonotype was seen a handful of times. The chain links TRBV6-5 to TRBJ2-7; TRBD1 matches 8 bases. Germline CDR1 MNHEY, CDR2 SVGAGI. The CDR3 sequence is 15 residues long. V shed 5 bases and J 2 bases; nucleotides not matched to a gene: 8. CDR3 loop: CASSLETGATYEQYF. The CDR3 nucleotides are TGTGCCAGCAGTCTGGAGACAGGGGCTACCTACGAGCAGTACTTC.

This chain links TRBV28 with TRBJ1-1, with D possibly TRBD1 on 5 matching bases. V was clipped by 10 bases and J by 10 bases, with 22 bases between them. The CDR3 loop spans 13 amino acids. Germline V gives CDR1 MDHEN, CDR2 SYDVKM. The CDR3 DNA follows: TGTGCCAACAGCCCACATGACAGCTGGGTAGCTTTCTTT. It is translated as CANSPHDSWVAFF.

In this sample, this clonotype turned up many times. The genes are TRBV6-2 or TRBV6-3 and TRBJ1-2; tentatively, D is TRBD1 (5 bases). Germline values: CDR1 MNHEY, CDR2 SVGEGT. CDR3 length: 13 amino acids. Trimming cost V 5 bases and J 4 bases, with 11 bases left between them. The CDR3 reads CASSGGQGYGYTF. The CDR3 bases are TGTGCCAGCAGTGGAGGGCAGGGCTATGGCTACACCTTC.

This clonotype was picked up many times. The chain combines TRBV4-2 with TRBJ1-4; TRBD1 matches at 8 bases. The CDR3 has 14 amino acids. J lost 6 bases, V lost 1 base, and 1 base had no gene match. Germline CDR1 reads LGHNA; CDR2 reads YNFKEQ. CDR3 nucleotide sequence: TGTGCCAGCAGCCAAGGGACAGGGTATGAAAAACTGTTTTTT. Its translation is CASSQGTGYEKLFF.

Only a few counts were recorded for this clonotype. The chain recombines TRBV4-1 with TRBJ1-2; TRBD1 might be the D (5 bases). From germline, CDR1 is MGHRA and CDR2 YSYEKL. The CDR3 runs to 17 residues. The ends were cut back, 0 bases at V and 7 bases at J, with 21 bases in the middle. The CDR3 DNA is TGCGCCAGCAGCCAAGAACAAAACCCGGCCAGGGTCACTGGCTACACCTTC. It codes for CASSQEQNPARVTGYTF.

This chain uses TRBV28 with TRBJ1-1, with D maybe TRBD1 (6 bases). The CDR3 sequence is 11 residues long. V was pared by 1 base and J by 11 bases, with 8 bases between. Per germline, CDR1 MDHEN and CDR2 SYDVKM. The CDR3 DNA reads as TGTGCCAGCAGTTTATCAGGGGCGGCTTTCTTT. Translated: CASSLSGAAFF.

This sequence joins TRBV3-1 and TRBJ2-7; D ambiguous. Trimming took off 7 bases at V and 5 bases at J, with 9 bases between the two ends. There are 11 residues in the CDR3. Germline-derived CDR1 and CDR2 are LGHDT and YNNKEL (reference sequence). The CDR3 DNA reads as TGTGCCAGCATGGGGTCCCACGAGCAGTACTTC. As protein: CASMGSHEQYF.

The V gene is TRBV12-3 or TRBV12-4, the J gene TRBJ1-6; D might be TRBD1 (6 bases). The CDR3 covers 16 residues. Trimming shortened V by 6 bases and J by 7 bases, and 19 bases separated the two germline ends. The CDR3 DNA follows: TGTGCCAGCAGATCCCTCCAGGGGTCGCTAAATTCACCCCTCCACTTT. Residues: CASRSLQGSLNSPLHF.

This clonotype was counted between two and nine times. This CDR3 reads CATSESGGAAPDTQYF. CDR3 nucleotides: TGTGCCACCAGTGAGTCGGGGGGGGCCGCCCCAGATACGCAGTATTTT. This chain links TRBV24-1 with TRBJ2-3; 8 bases fit TRBD2. Germline V gene sequence: CDR1 KGHDR, CDR2 SFDVKD. J lost 4 bases, V lost 4 bases, and 9 bases had no gene match. The CDR3 is 16 residues long.

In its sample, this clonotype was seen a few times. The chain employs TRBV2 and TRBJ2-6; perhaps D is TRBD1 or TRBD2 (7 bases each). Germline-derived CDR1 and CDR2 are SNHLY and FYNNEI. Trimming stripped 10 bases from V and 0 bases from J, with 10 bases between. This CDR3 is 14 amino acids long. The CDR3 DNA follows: TGTGCCATCAGGGGGGGCTCTGGGGCCAACGTCCTGACTTTC. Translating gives CAIRGGSGANVLTF.

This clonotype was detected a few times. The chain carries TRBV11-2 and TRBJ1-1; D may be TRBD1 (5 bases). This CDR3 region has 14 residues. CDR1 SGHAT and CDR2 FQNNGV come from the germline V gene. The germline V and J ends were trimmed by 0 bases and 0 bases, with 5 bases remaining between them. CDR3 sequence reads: CASSLEGVNTEAFF. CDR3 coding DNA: TGTGCCAGCAGCTTAGAAGGGGTGAACACTGAAGCTTTCTTT.

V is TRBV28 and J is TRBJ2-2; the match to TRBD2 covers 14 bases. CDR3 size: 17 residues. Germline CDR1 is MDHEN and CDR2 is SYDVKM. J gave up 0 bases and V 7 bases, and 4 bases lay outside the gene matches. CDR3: CASTGTSGGPNTGELFF. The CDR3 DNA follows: TGTGCCAGCACCGGGACTAGCGGGGGCCCGAACACCGGGGAGCTGTTTTTT.

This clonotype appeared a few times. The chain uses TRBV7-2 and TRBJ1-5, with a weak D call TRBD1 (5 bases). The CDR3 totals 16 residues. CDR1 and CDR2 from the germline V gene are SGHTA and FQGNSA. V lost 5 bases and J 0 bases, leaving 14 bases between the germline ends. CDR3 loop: CASSPLGGASNQPQHF. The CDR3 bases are TGTGCCAGCAGCCCGCTGGGAGGGGCTAGCAATCAGCCCCAGCATTTT.

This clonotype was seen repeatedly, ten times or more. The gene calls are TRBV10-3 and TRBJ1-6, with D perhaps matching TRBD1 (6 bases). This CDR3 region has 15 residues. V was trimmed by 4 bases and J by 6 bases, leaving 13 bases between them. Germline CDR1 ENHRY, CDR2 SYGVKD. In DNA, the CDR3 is TGTGCCATCAGTGTCGCAGGGGTGAGTAATTCACCCCTCCACTTT. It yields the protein CAISVAGVSNSPLHF.

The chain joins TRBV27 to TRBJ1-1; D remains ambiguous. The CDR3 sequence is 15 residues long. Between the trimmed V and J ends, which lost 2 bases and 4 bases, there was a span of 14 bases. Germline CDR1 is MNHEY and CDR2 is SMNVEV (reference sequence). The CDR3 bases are TGTGCCAGCAGTTTAAAGGGTCCCGGAGCCACTGAAGCTTTCTTT. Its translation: CASSLKGPGATEAFF.

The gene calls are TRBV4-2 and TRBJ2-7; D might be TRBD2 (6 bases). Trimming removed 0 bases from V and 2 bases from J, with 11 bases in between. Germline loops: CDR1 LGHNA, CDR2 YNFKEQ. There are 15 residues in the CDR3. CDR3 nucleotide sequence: TGTGCCAGCAGCCAAGATCGTGGGGGGACCTACGAGCAGTACTTC. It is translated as CASSQDRGGTYEQYF.

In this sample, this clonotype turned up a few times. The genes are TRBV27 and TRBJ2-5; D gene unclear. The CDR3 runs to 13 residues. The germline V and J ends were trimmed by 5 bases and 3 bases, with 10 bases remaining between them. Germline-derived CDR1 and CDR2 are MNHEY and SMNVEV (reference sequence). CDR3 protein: CASSPRREETQYF. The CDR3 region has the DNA TGTGCCAGCAGTCCCCGTAGGGAAGAGACCCAGTACTTC.

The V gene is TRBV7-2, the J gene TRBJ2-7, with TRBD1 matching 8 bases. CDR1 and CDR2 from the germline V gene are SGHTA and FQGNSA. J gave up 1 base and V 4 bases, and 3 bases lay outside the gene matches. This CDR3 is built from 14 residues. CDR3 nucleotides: TGTGCCAGCAGCTGGGACAGGTTTTCCTACGAGCAGTACTTC. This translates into CASSWDRFSYEQYF.